This TCR beta chain was identified during a study of patients and donors after allogeneic stem cell transplantation. TCRdb re-derived calls from the RT-PCR reads in MiXCR, one entry per CDR3 protein. The sample includes about a million distinct CDR3 sequences, roughly 17% of them seen just once. This CDR3 is built from 17 residues. V was clipped by 0 bases and J by 0 bases, with 14 bases between them. CDR1 SGHTA and CDR2 FQGTGA come from the germline V gene. The sequence was collected from a human donor who was either an allogeneic HSCT recipient or a stem cell or donor lymphocyte infusion donor (not recorded which). It is not recorded whose cells these are; they may come from a transplant donor. The source material was blood, either unsorted or a sorted T cell fraction (not recorded which). The gene calls are TRBV7-3 and TRBJ1-1; D gene uncertain. CDR3 loop: CASSLTFGGTLNTEAFF. The CDR3 DNA is TGTGCCAGCAGCTTAACTTTCGGCGGTACGCTGAACACTGAAGCTTTCTTT.